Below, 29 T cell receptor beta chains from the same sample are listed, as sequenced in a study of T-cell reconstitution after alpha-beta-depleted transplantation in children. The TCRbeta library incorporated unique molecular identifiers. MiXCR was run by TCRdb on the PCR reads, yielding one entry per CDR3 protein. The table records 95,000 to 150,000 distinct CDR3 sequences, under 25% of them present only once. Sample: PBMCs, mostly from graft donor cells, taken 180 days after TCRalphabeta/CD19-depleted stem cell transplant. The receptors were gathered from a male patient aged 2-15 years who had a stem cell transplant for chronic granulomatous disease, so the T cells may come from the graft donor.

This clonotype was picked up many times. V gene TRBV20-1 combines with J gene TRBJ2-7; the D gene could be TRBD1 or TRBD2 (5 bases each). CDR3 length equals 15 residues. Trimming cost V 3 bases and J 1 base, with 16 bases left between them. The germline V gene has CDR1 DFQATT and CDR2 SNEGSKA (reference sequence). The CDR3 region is CSASRAGTTSYEQYF. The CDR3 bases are TGCAGTGCTAGTAGGGCCGGGACCACGTCCTACGAGCAGTACTTC.

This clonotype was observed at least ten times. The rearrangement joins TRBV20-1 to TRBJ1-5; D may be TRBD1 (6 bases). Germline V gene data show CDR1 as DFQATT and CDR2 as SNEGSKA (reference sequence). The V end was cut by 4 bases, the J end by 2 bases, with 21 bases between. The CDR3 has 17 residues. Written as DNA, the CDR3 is TGCAGTGCTACCTGGACAGCCCTTGGGTTTGGCAATCAGCCCCAGCATTTT. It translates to CSATWTALGFGNQPQHF.

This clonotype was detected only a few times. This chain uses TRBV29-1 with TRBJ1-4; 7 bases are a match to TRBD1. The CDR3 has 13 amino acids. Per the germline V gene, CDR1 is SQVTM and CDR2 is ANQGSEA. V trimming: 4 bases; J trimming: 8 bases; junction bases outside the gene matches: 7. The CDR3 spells CSVGTATGEKLFF. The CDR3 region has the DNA TGCAGCGTTGGGACCGCGACAGGGGAAAAACTGTTTTTT.

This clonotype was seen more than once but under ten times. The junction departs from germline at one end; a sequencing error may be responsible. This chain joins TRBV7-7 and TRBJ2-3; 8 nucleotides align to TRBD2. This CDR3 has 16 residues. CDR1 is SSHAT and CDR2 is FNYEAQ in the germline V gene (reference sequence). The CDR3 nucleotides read TGTGCTAGCAGCGCAACTAGCGGCCCAAGGCCTGATACGCAGTATTTT. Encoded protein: CASSATSGPRPDTQYF.

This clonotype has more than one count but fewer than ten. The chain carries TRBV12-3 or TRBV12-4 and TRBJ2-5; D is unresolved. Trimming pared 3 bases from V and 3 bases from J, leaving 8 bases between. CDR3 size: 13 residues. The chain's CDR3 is CASSFVPEETQYF. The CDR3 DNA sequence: TGTGCCAGCAGTTTCGTTCCGGAAGAGACCCAGTACTTC.

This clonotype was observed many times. The CDR3 DNA sequence: TGTGCCAGCAGTCACTACCCCACGCCGTCAGGTGGAAACACCATATATTTT. Translating gives CASSHYPTPSGGNTIYF. The chain joins TRBV12-3 or TRBV12-4 to TRBJ1-3; D remains ambiguous. The CDR3 runs to 17 residues. V lost 5 bases, J lost 3 bases, and 20 bases lay in between.

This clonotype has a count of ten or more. The chain's CDR3 is CATSDDSGIPYTF. CDR3 DNA: TGTGCCACCAGTGATGACTCCGGGATACCATACACCTTC. This chain joins TRBV24-1 and TRBJ1-2; no definite D call. Germline lookup yields CDR1 KGHDR and CDR2 SFDVKD. The CDR3 is 13 amino acids. V was pared by 3 bases and J by 11 bases, with 15 bases between.

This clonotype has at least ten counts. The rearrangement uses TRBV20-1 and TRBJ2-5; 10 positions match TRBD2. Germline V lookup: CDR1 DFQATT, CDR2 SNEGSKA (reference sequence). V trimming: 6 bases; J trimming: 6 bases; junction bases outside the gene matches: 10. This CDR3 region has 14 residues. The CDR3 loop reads CSAPLAGVQQTQYF. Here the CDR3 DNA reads TGCAGTGCCCCTCTAGCGGGAGTTCAGCAGACCCAGTACTTC.

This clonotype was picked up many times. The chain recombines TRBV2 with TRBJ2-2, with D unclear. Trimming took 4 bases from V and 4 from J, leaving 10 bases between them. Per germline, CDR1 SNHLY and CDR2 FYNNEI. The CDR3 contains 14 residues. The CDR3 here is CASSVVTLTGELFF. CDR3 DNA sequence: TGTGCCAGCAGTGTAGTCACGCTCACCGGGGAGCTGTTTTTT.

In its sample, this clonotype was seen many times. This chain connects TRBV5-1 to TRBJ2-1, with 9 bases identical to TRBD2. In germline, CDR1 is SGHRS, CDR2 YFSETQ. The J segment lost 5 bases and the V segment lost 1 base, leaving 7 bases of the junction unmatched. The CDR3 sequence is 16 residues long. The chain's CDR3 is CASSLLPGTSHNEQFF. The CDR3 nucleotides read TGCGCCAGCAGCTTGTTACCCGGGACTAGCCACAATGAGCAGTTCTTC.

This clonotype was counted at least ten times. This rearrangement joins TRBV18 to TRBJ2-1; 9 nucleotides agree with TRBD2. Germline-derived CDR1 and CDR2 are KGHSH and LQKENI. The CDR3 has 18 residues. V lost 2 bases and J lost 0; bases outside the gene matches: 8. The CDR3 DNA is TGTGCCAGCTCACCATTACCGACTAGCGGAAGCTCCTACAATGAGCAGTTCTTC. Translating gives CASSPLPTSGSSYNEQFF.

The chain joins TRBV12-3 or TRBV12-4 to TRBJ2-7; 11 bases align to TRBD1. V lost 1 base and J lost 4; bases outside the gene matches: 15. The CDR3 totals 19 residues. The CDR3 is CASSLVLRVGTGGMYEQYF. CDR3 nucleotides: TGTGCCAGCAGTTTAGTCCTTAGGGTTGGGACAGGGGGTATGTACGAGCAGTACTTC.

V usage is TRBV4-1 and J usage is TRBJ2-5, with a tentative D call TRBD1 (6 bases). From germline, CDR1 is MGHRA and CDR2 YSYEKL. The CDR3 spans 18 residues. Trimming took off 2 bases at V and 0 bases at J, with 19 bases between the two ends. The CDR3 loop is CASSQRIPTGLYQETQYF. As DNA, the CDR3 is TGCGCCAGCAGCCAAAGGATTCCGACAGGCTTGTACCAAGAGACCCAGTACTTC.

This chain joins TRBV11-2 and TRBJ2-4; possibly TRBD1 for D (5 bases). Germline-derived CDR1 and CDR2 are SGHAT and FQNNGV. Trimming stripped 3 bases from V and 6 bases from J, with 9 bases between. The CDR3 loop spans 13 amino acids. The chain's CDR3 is CASSFQGANIQYF. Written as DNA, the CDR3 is TGTGCCAGCAGCTTCCAGGGCGCAAACATTCAGTACTTC.

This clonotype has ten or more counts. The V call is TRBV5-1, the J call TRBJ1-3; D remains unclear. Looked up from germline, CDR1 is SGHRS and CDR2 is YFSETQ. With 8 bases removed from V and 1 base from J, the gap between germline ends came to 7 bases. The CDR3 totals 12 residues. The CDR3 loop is CASAGSGNTIYF. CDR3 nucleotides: TGCGCCAGTGCAGGTTCTGGAAACACCATATATTTT.

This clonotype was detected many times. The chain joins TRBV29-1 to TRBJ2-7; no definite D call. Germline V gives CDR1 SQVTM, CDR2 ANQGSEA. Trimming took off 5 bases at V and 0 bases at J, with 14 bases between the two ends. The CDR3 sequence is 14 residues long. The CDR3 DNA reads TGCAGCGTTCGCGTGGCAGGAACCTCCTACGAGCAGTACTTC. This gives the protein CSVRVAGTSYEQYF.

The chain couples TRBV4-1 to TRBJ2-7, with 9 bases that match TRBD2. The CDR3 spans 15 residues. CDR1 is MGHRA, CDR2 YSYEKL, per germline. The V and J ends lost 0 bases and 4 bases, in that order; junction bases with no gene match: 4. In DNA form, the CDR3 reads TGCGCCAGCAGCCAAGATCGACTAGCGGATTACGAGCAGTACTTC. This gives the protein CASSQDRLADYEQYF.

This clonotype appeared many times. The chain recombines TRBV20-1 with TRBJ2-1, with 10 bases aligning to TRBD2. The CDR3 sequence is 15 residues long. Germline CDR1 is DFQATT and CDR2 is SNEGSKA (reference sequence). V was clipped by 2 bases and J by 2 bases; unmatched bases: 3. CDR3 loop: CSARNSGRTYNEQFF. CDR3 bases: TGCAGTGCTAGAAATAGCGGGAGGACCTACAATGAGCAGTTCTTC.

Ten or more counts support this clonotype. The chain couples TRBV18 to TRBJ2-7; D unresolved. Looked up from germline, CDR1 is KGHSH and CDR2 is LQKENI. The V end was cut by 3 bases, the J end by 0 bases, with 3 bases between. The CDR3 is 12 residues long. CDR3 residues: CASSPYSYEQYF. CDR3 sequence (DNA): TGTGCCAGCTCACCCTACTCCTACGAGCAGTACTTC. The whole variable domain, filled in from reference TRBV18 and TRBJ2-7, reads NAGVMQNPRHLVRRRGQEARLRCSPMKGHSHVYWYRQLPEEGLKFMVYLQKENIIDESGMPKERFSAEFPKEGPSILRIQQVVRGDSAAYFCASSPYSYEQYFGPGTRLTVT.

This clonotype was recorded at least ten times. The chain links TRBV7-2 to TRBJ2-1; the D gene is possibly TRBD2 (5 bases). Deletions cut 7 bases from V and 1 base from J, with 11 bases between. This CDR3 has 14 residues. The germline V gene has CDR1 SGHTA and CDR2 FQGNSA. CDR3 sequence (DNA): TGTGCCAGCACCTCGGACTGGTCCTACAATGAGCAGTTCTTC. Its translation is CASTSDWSYNEQFF.

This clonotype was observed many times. DNA of the CDR3: TGCGCCAGCAGCTGGATACAGGGGGGCAATGAGCAGTTCTTC. This translates into CASSWIQGGNEQFF. The chain carries TRBV5-1 and TRBJ2-1; TRBD1 matches at 8 bases. The CDR3 extends over 14 amino acids. Germline CDR1 SGHRS, CDR2 YFSETQ. The J segment lost 6 bases and the V segment lost 3 bases, leaving 5 bases of the junction unmatched.

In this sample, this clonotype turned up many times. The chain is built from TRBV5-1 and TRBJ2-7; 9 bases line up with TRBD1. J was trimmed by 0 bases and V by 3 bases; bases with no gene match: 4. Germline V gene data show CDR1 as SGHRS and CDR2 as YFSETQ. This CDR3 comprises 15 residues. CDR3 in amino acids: CASSSGQGSSYEQYF. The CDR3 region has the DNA TGCGCCAGCAGCTCCGGACAGGGGAGCTCCTACGAGCAGTACTTC.

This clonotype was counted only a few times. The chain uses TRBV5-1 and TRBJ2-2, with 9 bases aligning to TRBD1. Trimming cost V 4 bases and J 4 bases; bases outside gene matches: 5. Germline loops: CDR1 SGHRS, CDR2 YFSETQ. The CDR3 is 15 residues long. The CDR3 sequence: CASSLQGAGTGELFF. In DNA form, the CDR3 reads TGCGCCAGCAGCCTACAGGGGGCGGGCACCGGGGAGCTGTTTTTT. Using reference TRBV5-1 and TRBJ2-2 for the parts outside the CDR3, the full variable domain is KAGVTQTPRYLIKTRGQQVTLSCSPISGHRSVSWYQQTPGQGLQFLFEYFSETQRNKGNFPGRFSGRQFSNSRSEMNVSTLELGDSALYLCASSLQGAGTGELFFGEGSRLTVL.

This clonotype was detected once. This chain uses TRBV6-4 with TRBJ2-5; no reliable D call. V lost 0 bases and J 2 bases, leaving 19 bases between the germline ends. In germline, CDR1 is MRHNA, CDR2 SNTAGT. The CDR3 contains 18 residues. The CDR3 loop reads CASSDSIASRSSQETQYF. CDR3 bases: TGTGCCAGCAGTGACTCGATAGCCTCACGTAGCTCTCAAGAGACCCAGTACTTC.

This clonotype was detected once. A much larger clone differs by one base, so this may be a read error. In DNA, the CDR3 is TGCAGCGTTAGGGCAAAGGGAGCGAACACTGAAGCTTTCTTT. Protein sequence: CSVRAKGANTEAFF. This chain connects TRBV29-1 to TRBJ1-1; D not resolved. V was clipped by 5 bases and J by 1 base, with 14 bases between them. The CDR3 length is 14 residues. Per germline, CDR1 SQVTM and CDR2 ANQGSEA.

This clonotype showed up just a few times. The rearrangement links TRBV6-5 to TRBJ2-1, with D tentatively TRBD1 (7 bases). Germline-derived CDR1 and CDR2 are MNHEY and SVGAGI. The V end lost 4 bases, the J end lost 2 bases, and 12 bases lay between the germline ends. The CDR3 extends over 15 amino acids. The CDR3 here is CASSLQGRTYNEQFF. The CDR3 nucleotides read TGTGCCAGCAGTTTACAGGGGAGGACCTACAATGAGCAGTTCTTC.

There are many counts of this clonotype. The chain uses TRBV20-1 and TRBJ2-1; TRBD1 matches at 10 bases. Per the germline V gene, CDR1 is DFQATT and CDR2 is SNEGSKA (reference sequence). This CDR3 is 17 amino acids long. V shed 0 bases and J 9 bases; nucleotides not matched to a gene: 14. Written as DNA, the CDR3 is TGCAGTGCTAGAGAACTAGGCTGGGGACAGGGGCAAAGTGAGCAGTTCTTC. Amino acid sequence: CSARELGWGQGQSEQFF.

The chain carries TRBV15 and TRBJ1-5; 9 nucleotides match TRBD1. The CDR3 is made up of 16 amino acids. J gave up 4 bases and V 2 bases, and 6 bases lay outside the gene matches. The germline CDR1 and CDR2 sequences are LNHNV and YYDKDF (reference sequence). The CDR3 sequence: CATSRRGTGRNQPQHF. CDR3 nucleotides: TGTGCCACCAGCAGACGCGGGACAGGGAGGAATCAGCCCCAGCATTTT.

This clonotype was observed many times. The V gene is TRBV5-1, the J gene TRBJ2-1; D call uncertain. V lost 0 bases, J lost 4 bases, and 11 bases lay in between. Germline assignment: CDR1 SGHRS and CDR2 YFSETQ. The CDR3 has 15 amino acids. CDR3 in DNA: TGCGCCAGCAGCTTGGTCCAGGCTCGATACAATGAGCAGTTCTTC. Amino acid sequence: CASSLVQARYNEQFF.